The 26 T cell receptor beta chains below come from one sample, sequenced in a study of blood T cell repertoires in COVID-19. The table came from immunoSEQ multiplex PCR; TCRdb's copy has only in-frame clones and leaves some out. The profile covers roughly 700,000 clones, with about nine tenths appearing a single time and 0.2% to 0.3% taken by the ten largest. What was sequenced was peripheral blood. Receptor source: a woman in her late teens or twenties with acute or convalescent COVID-19.

This chain joins TRBV7-9 and TRBJ1-2; a weak D match, TRBD1 (6 bases). This CDR3 has 14 residues. In germline, CDR1 is SEHNR, CDR2 FQNEAQ (reference sequence). The V end lost 5 bases, the J end lost 4 bases, and 14 bases lay between the germline ends. The CDR3 DNA follows: TGTGCCAGCAGCCCTGGACAGCCCACCTATGGCTACACCTTC. This codes for CASSPGQPTYGYTF.

The chain recombines TRBV5-6 with TRBJ2-1; TRBD1 matches 8 bases. Germline lookup yields CDR1 SGHDT and CDR2 YYEEEE. Trimming at V came to 1 base and at J to 2 bases, leaving 5 bases not matched to a gene. This CDR3 comprises 16 residues. Here the CDR3 DNA reads TGTGCCAGCAGCTTGTCGGACAGGGACCCCTACAATGAGCAGTTCTTC. Encoded protein: CASSLSDRDPYNEQFF.

Here the CDR3 reads CASSTRDRGSANEKLFF. CDR3 nucleotide sequence: TGTGCCAGCAGCACCCGGGACAGGGGTTCAGCTAATGAAAAACTGTTTTTT. The gene calls are TRBV21-1 and TRBJ1-4; TRBD1, as called in the table, went unchecked against the DNA. TRBV21-1 is marked as a pseudogene. CDR3 length: 17 residues.

V usage is TRBV12-3 or TRBV12-4 and J usage is TRBJ2-3; D may be TRBD2 (6 bases). The V and J ends lost 5 bases and 6 bases respectively, with 6 bases between them. The CDR3 sequence is 11 residues long. CDR3 nucleotide sequence: TGTGCCAGCAGTCGGGGGGATACGCAGTATTTT. Translation gives CASSRGDTQYF.

This clone occurred many times. V gene TRBV4-2 combines with J gene TRBJ2-7; D is possibly TRBD1 (6 bases). CDR1 and CDR2 (germline): LGHNA, YNFKEQ. This CDR3 is 15 amino acids long. Trimming took off 0 bases at V and 2 bases at J, with 11 bases between the two ends. This CDR3 reads CASSQETTGAYEQYF. The DNA of the CDR3 is TGTGCCAGCAGCCAAGAAACGACAGGAGCCTACGAGCAGTACTTC.

This sequence joins TRBV6-5 and TRBJ2-5; no definite D call. Germline V CDR1 and CDR2: MNHEY, SVGAGI. V was pared by 4 bases and J by 3 bases, with 12 bases between. The CDR3 is made up of 14 amino acids. The CDR3 reads CASSSRYGEETQYF. The CDR3 DNA is TGTGCCAGCAGTTCGCGCTACGGAGAAGAGACCCAGTACTTC.

This chain joins TRBV9 and TRBJ1-2, with TRBD1 identical over 7 bases. Trimming cost V 4 bases and J 7 bases; bases outside gene matches: 10. The germline V gene has CDR1 SGDLS and CDR2 YYNGEE. This CDR3 region has 14 residues. Here the CDR3 DNA reads TGTGCCAGCAGCTCCCCAGGGGGAAGGTCTGGCTACACCTTC. Translated: CASSSPGGRSGYTF.

This chain joins TRBV19 and TRBJ1-5, with TRBD1 as a possible D gene (6 bases). The V end was cut by 6 bases, the J end by 6 bases, with 15 bases between. This CDR3 comprises 14 residues. Germline CDR1 and CDR2: LNHDA and SQIVND (reference sequence). The CDR3 DNA reads TGTGCCAGTAGCCTCAGGGGTTGGAGTCAGCCCCAGCATTTT. Translation gives CASSLRGWSQPQHF.

The chain combines TRBV11-2 with TRBJ1-3, with unresolved D. V shed 6 bases and J shed 4 bases, with 13 bases lying between them. CDR3 size: 14 residues. CDR1 is SGHAT, CDR2 FQNNGV, per germline. The CDR3 DNA sequence: TGTGCCAGCAGTCTTGCGGATTTGGGAAACACCATATATTTT. Translating gives CASSLADLGNTIYF.

The rearrangement joins TRBV5-1 to TRBJ2-3, with 8 bases matching TRBD2. This CDR3 comprises 16 residues. J gave up 4 bases and V 3 bases, and 10 bases lay outside the gene matches. Looked up from germline, CDR1 is SGHRS and CDR2 is YFSETQ. The CDR3 protein is CASSSLLAANPDTQYF. CDR3 DNA sequence: TGCGCCAGCAGCTCCCTACTAGCGGCCAATCCAGATACGCAGTATTTT.

The rearrangement joins TRBV6-6 to TRBJ1-2; the match to TRBD1 covers 7 bases. V gave up 6 bases and J gave up 1 base; unmatched junction bases: 8. This CDR3 has 15 amino acids. CDR1 and CDR2 (germline): MNHNY, SVGAGI (reference sequence). The CDR3 here is CASSGTGQLNYGYTF. CDR3 DNA sequence: TGTGCCAGCAGCGGGACGGGACAGCTTAACTATGGCTACACCTTC.

This clone has just a few counts. The chain combines TRBV18 with TRBJ1-2; D perhaps matches TRBD1 (5 bases). The CDR3 extends over 14 amino acids. CDR1 and CDR2 from the germline V gene are KGHSH and LQKENI. Trimming removed 1 base from V and 7 bases from J, with 13 bases in between. The CDR3 coding sequence is TGTGCCAGCTCACCACAGGGGAACCCCTCTGGCTACACCTTC. This encodes CASSPQGNPSGYTF.

A word on this clone: This specimen includes other DNA sequences encoding the same CDR3. The chain employs TRBV27 and TRBJ1-2, with no clear D. This CDR3 spans 13 amino acids. CDR1 and CDR2 from the germline V gene are MNHEY and SMNVEV (reference sequence). Trimming pared 5 bases from V and 4 bases from J, leaving 11 bases between. This CDR3 reads CASSPRTGYGYTF. The CDR3 bases are TGTGCCAGCAGTCCTCGGACTGGCTATGGCTACACCTTC.

This clone occurred once. This chain links TRBV9 with TRBJ1-2; TRBD1 agrees at 7 bases. Germline assignment: CDR1 SGDLS and CDR2 YYNGEE. This CDR3 region has 13 residues. J was trimmed by 2 bases and V by 6 bases; bases with no gene match: 4. CDR3 bases: TGTGCCAGCACCGAGGGACAGAACTATGGCTACACCTTC. Translated, it gives CASTEGQNYGYTF.

This clone was detected only a few times. CDR3 nucleotides: TGTGCCAGCAGTGAAGACGCTGGCCGGCCCCAGCATTTT. Translating gives CASSEDAGRPQHF. The chain links TRBV2 to TRBJ1-5; D remains unclear. Germline V gene lookup returns CDR1 SNHLY and CDR2 FYNNEI. V dropped 1 base and J dropped 9 bases, with 10 bases sitting between them. The CDR3 sequence is 13 residues long.

The V gene is TRBV6-5, the J gene TRBJ2-7; 11 bases are a match to TRBD1. After removal of 11 bases from V and 4 bases from J, the junction contained 4 bases not matched to a gene. The CDR3 has 12 residues. CDR1 MNHEY and CDR2 SVGAGI come from the germline V gene. The CDR3 here is CAGGDRGYEQYF. CDR3 bases: TGTGCCGGGGGGGACAGGGGGTACGAGCAGTACTTC.

The CDR3 loop is CASSAPTTRALRESEQFF. The CDR3 nucleotides are TGTGCCAGCAGCGCGCCCACCACTAGGGCCTTAAGGGAGAGTGAGCAGTTCTTC. The rearrangement joins TRBV2 to TRBJ2-1, with a tentative D call TRBD2 (5 bases). The CDR3 is 18 amino acids. V lost 6 bases, J lost 9 bases, and 30 bases lay in between. Germline CDR1 reads SNHLY; CDR2 reads FYNNEI.

This rearrangement joins TRBV7-9 to TRBJ1-2, with TRBD1 matching over 9 bases. V lost 2 bases to trimming and J lost 0 bases; unmatched junction nucleotides: 7. CDR1 and CDR2 from the germline V gene are SEHNR and FQNEAQ (reference sequence). The CDR3 length is 17 residues. CDR3: CASSLTLGQGPNYGYTF. CDR3 nucleotides: TGTGCCAGCAGCTTAACACTCGGACAGGGGCCTAACTATGGCTACACCTTC.

V gene TRBV30 combines with J gene TRBJ2-2; TRBD1 matches at 7 bases. Germline loops: CDR1 GTSNPN, CDR2 SVGIG (reference sequence). Unmatched junction bases numbered 5, after V lost 3 bases and J lost 1 base. This CDR3 contains 15 residues. The DNA for the CDR3 is TGTGCCTGGAGCCTCGGGACAGTGAACACCGGGGAGCTGTTTTTT. This translates into CAWSLGTVNTGELFF.

The rearrangement joins TRBV2 to TRBJ1-5; a possible D gene is TRBD1 (6 bases). In germline, CDR1 is SNHLY, CDR2 FYNNEI. CDR3 size: 15 residues. Trimming cost V 7 bases and J 7 bases, with 20 bases left between them. DNA for the CDR3: TGTGCCAGCAACTTACGACAGGCTTCTAAACAGCCCCAGCATTTT. As protein: CASNLRQASKQPQHF.

The chain recombines TRBV6-5 with TRBJ2-5; 10 bases agree with TRBD1. Germline V gene lookup returns CDR1 MNHEY and CDR2 SVGAGI. V shed 0 bases, J shed 5 bases, and the junction held 6 bases outside the gene matches. CDR3 length equals 16 residues. The CDR3 here is CASSYSTGGARETQYF. CDR3 DNA: TGTGCCAGCAGTTACTCGACAGGGGGCGCTCGGGAGACCCAGTACTTC.

V usage is TRBV7-8 and J usage is TRBJ1-5, with a weak D call TRBD1 (5 bases). V was pared by 2 bases and J by 9 bases, with 11 bases between. The CDR3 length is 13 residues. Germline V gene sequence: CDR1 SGHVS, CDR2 FQNEAQ. This CDR3 is CASSLSAGVPQHF. DNA of the CDR3: TGTGCCAGCAGCTTATCTGCGGGGGTGCCCCAGCATTTT.

This clone was counted a single time. The gene calls are TRBV12-3 or TRBV12-4 and TRBJ1-1, with D uncertain. The V end lost 8 bases, the J end lost 0 bases, and 7 bases lay between the germline ends. The CDR3 contains 12 residues. As DNA, the CDR3 is TGTGCCAGCGGGCAAATGAACACTGAAGCTTTCTTT. Encoded protein: CASGQMNTEAFF.

This chain uses TRBV11-1 with TRBJ2-5, with TRBD2 matching over 10 bases. The CDR3 is made up of 15 amino acids. V shed 5 bases and J 5 bases; nucleotides not matched to a gene: 8. Germline V lookup: CDR1 SGHAT, CDR2 FQDESV (reference sequence). DNA for the CDR3: TGTGCCAGCAGCAGGGGACTAGCGAGGGCGGAGACCCAGTACTTC. The encoded protein is CASSRGLARAETQYF.

The chain recombines TRBV19 with TRBJ1-2, with 7 bases matching TRBD1. From germline, CDR1 is LNHDA and CDR2 SQIVND (reference sequence). The CDR3 has 17 amino acids. Trimming took 1 base from V and 6 from J; bases not matched to a gene: 14. CDR3 loop: CASSIGPLATGRNGYTF. In DNA, the CDR3 is TGTGCCAGTAGTATAGGCCCACTTGCGACAGGGCGAAATGGCTACACCTTC.

This chain links TRBV5-6 with TRBJ2-3; 8 bases are shared with TRBD1. With 6 bases clipped from V and 3 bases from J, the junction kept 12 bases outside the gene matches. The CDR3 length is 16 residues. Germline lookup yields CDR1 SGHDT and CDR2 YYEEEE. The CDR3 spells CASTHPRQGNTDTQYF. The CDR3 DNA reads TGTGCCAGCACCCATCCCCGACAGGGGAATACAGATACGCAGTATTTT.